The sequence of this T cell receptor (beta chain) was determined in a study of blood T cells in healthy people across ages. A sample-barcoded 5' primer and a J-beta primer mix were used in a second PCR of about 7 to 12 cycles. MiXCR was run by TCRdb on the 5' RACE reads, yielding one entry per CDR3 protein. The sample includes fewer than 2,000,000 distinct CDR3 sequences, about two fifths seen only once; the top ten take about 21%. Sequencing used blood. The source is a human donor in good health.

CDR3 loop: CSATIQDRAKNIQYF. CDR3 bases: TGCAGTGCCACCATCCAGGACAGAGCCAAAAACATTCAGTACTTC. The chain couples TRBV20-1 to TRBJ2-4; a weak D match, TRBD1 (6 bases). With 6 bases removed from V and 0 bases from J, the gap between germline ends came to 15 bases. The CDR3 has 15 amino acids. CDR1 and CDR2 from the germline V gene are DFQATT and SNEGSKA (reference sequence).